Below are 25 T cell receptor beta chains sequenced from a single sample in a study of type 1 regulatory T cells (dated by TCRdb to about 2021). Sequenced using an Illumina MiSeq. TCRdb redid the processing of the public reads, applying fastp at Q25 and MiXCR, and retained in-frame beta chains. Identical CDR3 proteins give one entry, which carries the most common genes and DNA. The sample has about 100,000 distinct CDR3 sequences on record, roughly a third of them singletons. Clones ranked in the top ten supply about 2.4% of the sample. Sequences were obtained from CD4+ T cells, either the whole sample or a sorted fraction (not recorded which). The source of these receptors is a human donor in good health.

V gene TRBV29-1 combines with J gene TRBJ2-1, with D perhaps matching TRBD1 (6 bases). There are 11 residues in the CDR3. The V gene's germline CDR1 is SQVTM and CDR2 ANQGSEA. V lost 3 bases, J lost 9 bases, and 9 bases lay in between. CDR3 bases: TGCAGCGTTGACCAGGGGATTGAGCAGTTCTTC. Protein sequence: CSVDQGIEQFF.

The sample holds a few counts of this clonotype. The chain couples TRBV5-1 to TRBJ2-2; D may be TRBD1 (6 bases). The CDR3 totals 15 residues. The V end lost 4 bases, the J end lost 1 base, and 11 bases lay between the germline ends. The germline V gene encodes CDR1 SGHRS and CDR2 YFSETQ. The CDR3 spells CASSNLGQNTGELFF. CDR3 nucleotides: TGCGCCAGCAGCAACCTGGGACAGAACACCGGGGAGCTGTTTTTT.

This clonotype was seen a handful of times. The chain has TRBV24-1 and TRBJ2-5, with TRBD1 as a possible D gene (5 bases). V dropped 4 bases and J dropped 4 bases, with 15 bases sitting between them. In germline, CDR1 is KGHDR, CDR2 SFDVKD. This CDR3 region has 15 residues. This chain's CDR3 is CATSDRRTSAETQYF. Written as DNA, the CDR3 is TGTGCCACCAGTGACCGTAGGACATCGGCAGAGACCCAGTACTTC.

This chain links TRBV5-1 with TRBJ2-2; TRBD1 matches at 9 bases. CDR3 size: 15 residues. Losses at the gene ends were 4 bases for V and 6 bases for J; bases not matched to a gene: 7. The germline CDR1 and CDR2 sequences are SGHRS and YFSETQ. CDR3 sequence (DNA): TGCGCCAGCAGCGCGACAGGGGGACAGGCCGGGGAGCTGTTTTTT. Protein sequence: CASSATGGQAGELFF.

This clonotype has more than one count but fewer than ten. The V gene is TRBV12-3 or TRBV12-4, the J gene TRBJ2-6, with D uncertain. Trimming took 6 bases from V and 0 from J, leaving 9 bases between them. The CDR3 runs to 15 residues. The CDR3 coding sequence is TGTGCCAGCAGGGGTACGATCTCTGGGGCCAACGTCCTGACTTTC. Translated: CASRGTISGANVLTF.

This clonotype has a handful of counts. The chain has TRBV12-3 or TRBV12-4 and TRBJ2-7; D is possibly TRBD1 or TRBD2 (5 bases each). Trimming left V 6 bases short and J 3 bases short, with 15 bases between. CDR3 length equals 14 residues. CDR3 in DNA: TGTGCCAGCAGCTGGGGACCGAATAACTACGAGCAGTACTTC. It is translated as CASSWGPNNYEQYF.

The sample holds a few counts of this clonotype. V gene TRBV7-2 combines with J gene TRBJ2-7, with D unresolved. V dropped 3 bases and J dropped 5 bases, with 20 bases sitting between them. Germline V gives CDR1 SGHTA, CDR2 FQGNSA. The CDR3 sequence is 16 residues long. CDR3 bases: TGTGCCAGCAGCTTCGATGGGGTGATGGGAATCAACGAGCAGTACTTC. Translation: CASSFDGVMGINEQYF.

The rearrangement links TRBV10-3 to TRBJ2-5; TRBD2 aligns across 9 bases. Losses at the gene ends were 2 bases for V and 1 base for J; bases not matched to a gene: 2. This CDR3 has 15 residues. CDR1 ENHRY and CDR2 SYGVKD come from the germline V gene. CDR3 amino acids: CAISEETSGQETQYF. CDR3 nucleotides: TGTGCCATCAGTGAGGAGACTAGCGGCCAAGAGACCCAGTACTTC.

The V gene is TRBV7-9, the J gene TRBJ2-6; D remains unclear. V shed 1 base and J shed 9 bases, with 13 bases lying between them. In germline, CDR1 is SEHNR, CDR2 FQNEAQ (reference sequence). The CDR3 is 15 amino acids. Written as DNA, the CDR3 is TGTGCCAGCAGCTTAGGACCGGGCCGTGTCAACGTCCTGACTTTC. Its protein product is CASSLGPGRVNVLTF.

This clonotype turned up a few times. The V and J genes are TRBV3-1 and TRBJ2-2, with 8 bases identical to TRBD1. Germline CDR1 is LGHDT and CDR2 is YNNKEL (reference sequence). V gave up 11 bases and J gave up 4 bases; unmatched junction bases: 6. This CDR3 is 13 amino acids long. The CDR3 region is CAAATGATGELFF. Here the CDR3 DNA reads TGTGCCGCCGCGACAGGGGCCACCGGGGAGCTGTTTTTT.

The chain links TRBV20-1 to TRBJ2-5; the match to TRBD2 covers 11 bases. J gave up 7 bases and V 5 bases, and 15 bases lay outside the gene matches. From germline, CDR1 is DFQATT and CDR2 SNEGSKA (reference sequence). The CDR3 covers 16 residues. CDR3 protein: CSAPGLAEILGGTQYF. The CDR3 DNA reads as TGCAGTGCTCCGGGACTAGCGGAGATCTTGGGGGGGACCCAGTACTTC.

The V gene is TRBV7-9, the J gene TRBJ2-6, with TRBD2 matching 11 bases. Germline values: CDR1 SEHNR, CDR2 FQNEAQ (reference sequence). V shed 6 bases and J 2 bases; nucleotides not matched to a gene: 6. There are 17 residues in the CDR3. CDR3 sequence: CASRELAGVTGANVLTF. CDR3 nucleotides: TGTGCCAGCAGAGAACTAGCGGGAGTGACTGGGGCCAACGTCCTGACTTTC.

The chain uses TRBV19 and TRBJ1-2; D gene ambiguous. This CDR3 region has 14 residues. Germline assignment: CDR1 LNHDA and CDR2 SQIVND (reference sequence). V was trimmed by 9 bases and J by 1 base, leaving 15 bases between them. The CDR3: CASQNQVNNYGYTF. Written as DNA, the CDR3 is TGTGCCAGCCAGAATCAGGTGAATAACTATGGCTACACCTTC.

This sequence joins TRBV20-1 and TRBJ1-3; TRBD1 matches 7 bases. The CDR3 is 14 residues long. CDR1 is DFQATT, CDR2 SNEGSKA, per germline (reference sequence). With 1 base clipped from V and 1 base from J, the junction kept 1 base outside the gene matches. The CDR3 DNA reads as TGCAGTGCTAGAGCAGGGGGATCTGGAAACACCATATATTTT. This encodes CSARAGGSGNTIYF.

In this sample, this clonotype turned up a few times. J is TRBJ2-7 and V is TRBV19, with D possibly being TRBD1 (6 bases). In germline, CDR1 is LNHDA, CDR2 SQIVND (reference sequence). V was cut by 1 base and J by 5 bases, with 15 bases left in between. The CDR3 length is 15 residues. CDR3 region: CASSIGGQGWNEQYF. As DNA, the CDR3 is TGTGCCAGTAGTATAGGGGGGCAGGGATGGAACGAGCAGTACTTC.

V usage is TRBV20-1 and J usage is TRBJ2-3; 9 bases are shared with TRBD2. Looked up from germline, CDR1 is DFQATT and CDR2 is SNEGSKA (reference sequence). The CDR3 is 17 amino acids. V was clipped by 4 bases and J by 3 bases; unmatched bases: 14. The CDR3 is CSAKDQERGVGTDTQYF. Written as DNA, the CDR3 is TGCAGTGCTAAAGATCAGGAGCGGGGGGTCGGGACAGATACGCAGTATTTT.

This clonotype was observed a few times. The V call is TRBV7-2, the J call TRBJ2-7; 7 bases are a match to TRBD2. V dropped 1 base and J dropped 6; count of bases not matched to a gene: 6. From germline, CDR1 is SGHTA and CDR2 FQGNSA. The CDR3 is 14 amino acids. The CDR3 reads CASSLVRSGGEQYF. The CDR3 bases are TGTGCCAGCAGCTTAGTCAGGTCGGGAGGCGAGCAGTACTTC.

The chain recombines TRBV11-1 with TRBJ2-7; 7 nucleotides line up with TRBD1. CDR3 length: 16 amino acids. The germline V gene has CDR1 SGHAT and CDR2 FQDESV (reference sequence). Trimming at V came to 5 bases and at J to 2 bases, leaving 12 bases not matched to a gene. CDR3 in amino acids: CASSQGTALLTYEQYF. DNA of the CDR3: TGTGCCAGCAGCCAAGGGACAGCTCTCTTAACCTACGAGCAGTACTTC.

V gene TRBV20-1 combines with J gene TRBJ2-7, with D perhaps matching TRBD2 (5 bases). V lost 6 bases and J 3 bases, leaving 12 bases between the germline ends. The CDR3 runs to 12 residues. Looked up from germline, CDR1 is DFQATT and CDR2 is SNEGSKA (reference sequence). CDR3 bases: TGCAGTGCGAGAACGGGGAACTACGAGCAGTACTTC. This sequence encodes CSARTGNYEQYF.

The chain couples TRBV29-1 to TRBJ1-2; D is ambiguous. The CDR3 runs to 14 residues. V lost 6 bases and J lost 0, with 14 bases in between. Germline loops: CDR1 SQVTM, CDR2 ANQGSEA. CDR3 DNA sequence: TGCAGCGTGGGCCGTGGGGAGTCTAACTATGGCTACACCTTC. It yields the protein CSVGRGESNYGYTF.

J is TRBJ1-5 and V is TRBV20-1; 7 bases are a match to TRBD1. CDR1 is DFQATT, CDR2 SNEGSKA, per germline (reference sequence). The CDR3 has 15 residues. Unmatched junction bases numbered 9, after V lost 5 bases and J lost 2 bases. This chain's CDR3 is CSALQTGTGNQPQHF. CDR3 DNA sequence: TGCAGTGCTCTTCAGACAGGGACGGGCAATCAGCCCCAGCATTTT.

The sample holds many counts of this clonotype. The rearrangement links TRBV29-1 to TRBJ2-1, with D hard to call. The ends were cut back, 6 bases at V and 6 bases at J, with 9 bases in the middle. CDR3 length equals 11 residues. The germline V gene encodes CDR1 SQVTM and CDR2 ANQGSEA. The CDR3 loop is CSVKPPNEQFF. The CDR3 nucleotides read TGCAGCGTAAAGCCCCCCAATGAGCAGTTCTTC.

This clonotype appeared a few times. The chain has TRBV5-8 and TRBJ2-5, with D hard to call. Between the trimmed V and J ends, which lost 2 bases and 4 bases, there was a span of 9 bases. This CDR3 has 13 residues. Germline V gene sequence: CDR1 SGHTS, CDR2 YDEGEE. The CDR3 reads CASSFWMGETQYF. The CDR3 DNA sequence: TGTGCCAGCAGCTTCTGGATGGGAGAGACCCAGTACTTC.

This clonotype showed up just a few times. The V call is TRBV3-1, the J call TRBJ2-3, with TRBD1 identical over 9 bases. The CDR3 is 14 residues long. The J segment lost 8 bases and the V segment lost 7 bases, leaving 10 bases of the junction unmatched. Germline V gives CDR1 LGHDT, CDR2 YNNKEL (reference sequence). CDR3 nucleotide sequence: TGTGCCAGCAACATGGGACAGGGTGGCTCTACGCAGTATTTT. Amino acids: CASNMGQGGSTQYF.

This clonotype was counted a single time. The chain has TRBV12-3 or TRBV12-4 and TRBJ1-2; 8 positions match TRBD1. V shed 8 bases, J shed 5 bases, and the junction held 10 bases outside the gene matches. The CDR3 sequence is 14 residues long. CDR3 DNA: TGTGCCAGCGGAACCGGGACAGGAATTTATGGCTACACCTTC. As protein: CASGTGTGIYGYTF.